Listed below are T cell receptor beta chains from one sample, sequenced in a study of OX40 agonist ivuxolimab in advanced cancers. Using immunoSEQ multiplex PCR, the repertoire was profiled, and TCRdb retains in-frame clones only, with some absent. Among tens of thousands of clones, 94% were seen once, and the ten largest hold around 19%. Sequenced material: CD4+ or CD8+ T cells sorted from blood, taken in a trial of the OX40 agonist ivuxolimab. The origin of the receptors is an adult with an advanced solid tumor such as melanoma, head and neck, liver or kidney cancer. CDR3s include the opening cysteine and the closing phenylalanine or tryptophan. The D gene is left open where the match is weak. Only some rows state a clone size, as once, few, many or a class for expanded clones.

D: TRBD1
size: -
V: TRBV5-5
J: TRBJ1-1
DNA: TGTGCCAGCAGCTTGCGGGGGAACAGGGGACCGCCAGGGGCTTTCTTT
CDR3: CASSLRGNRGPPGAFF

D: -
size: once
V: TRBV2
J: TRBJ2-2
DNA: TGTGCCAGCAATTACGGCGGGGAGCTGTTTTTT
CDR3: CASNYGGELFF

D: -
size: -
V: TRBV7-2
J: TRBJ1-2
DNA: TGTGCCAGCAGCCAATACAGCGACTCAGAGGATTATGATGGCTACACCTTC
CDR3: CASSQYSDSEDYDGYTF

D: -
size: -
V: TRBV7-2
J: TRBJ2-3
DNA: TGTGCCAGCAGCCCCCCGGACTCAGACACAGATACGCAGTATTTT
CDR3: CASSPPDSDTDTQYF

D: TRBD1
size: -
V: TRBV27
J: TRBJ1-2
DNA: TGTGCCAGCAGTTTGACCCGACAGGGAAAGGGCTACACCTTC
CDR3: CASSLTRQGKGYTF

D: -
size: -
V: TRBV4-3
J: TRBJ1-1
DNA: TGCGCCAGCAGCCAAGATCGGGGGAGGGGGACTGAAGCTTTCTTT
CDR3: CASSQDRGRGTEAFF

D: -
size: -
V: TRBV6-5
J: TRBJ1-1
DNA: TGTGCCAGCAGTCAAGGGGTGGCGGCTGAAGCTTTCTTT
CDR3: CASSQGVAAEAFF

D: TRBD1
size: -
V: TRBV6-1
J: TRBJ2-2
DNA: TGTGCCAGCAGTGCCCAGACAGGGGGCGGAACCGGGGAGCTGTTTTTT
CDR3: CASSAQTGGGTGELFF

D: TRBD2
size: -
V: TRBV4-3
J: TRBJ2-3
DNA: TGCGCCAGCAGCCAAGATGGAGCGGGAGTTGGTCTTCAGGATACGCAGTATTTT
CDR3: CASSQDGAGVGLQDTQYF

D: -
size: once
V: TRBV29-1
J: TRBJ2-7
DNA: TGCAGCGTTGAAGGCCACAAAGGGACCTACGAGCAGTACTTC
CDR3: CSVEGHKGTYEQYF

D: -
size: -
V: TRBV13
J: TRBJ2-1
DNA: TGTGCCAGCAGCTTGTGGCAGGGGGGGAATGAGCAGTTCTTC
CDR3: CASSLWQGGNEQFF